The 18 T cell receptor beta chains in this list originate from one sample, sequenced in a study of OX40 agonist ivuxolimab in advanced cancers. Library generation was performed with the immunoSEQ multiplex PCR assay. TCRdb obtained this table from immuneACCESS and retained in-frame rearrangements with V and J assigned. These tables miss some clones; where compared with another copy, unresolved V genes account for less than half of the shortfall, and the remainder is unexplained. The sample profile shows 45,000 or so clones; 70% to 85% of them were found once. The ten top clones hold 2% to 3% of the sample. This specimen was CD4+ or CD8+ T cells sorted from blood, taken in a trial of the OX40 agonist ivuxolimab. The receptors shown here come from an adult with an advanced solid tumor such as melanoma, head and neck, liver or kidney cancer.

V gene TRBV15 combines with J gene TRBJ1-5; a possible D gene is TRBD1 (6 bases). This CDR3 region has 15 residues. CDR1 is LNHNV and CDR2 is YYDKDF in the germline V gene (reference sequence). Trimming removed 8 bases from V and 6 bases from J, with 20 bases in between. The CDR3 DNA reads TGTGCCACCGGGGAGGGGGGGCATAAAGGTCAGCCCCAGCATTTT. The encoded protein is CATGEGGHKGQPQHF.

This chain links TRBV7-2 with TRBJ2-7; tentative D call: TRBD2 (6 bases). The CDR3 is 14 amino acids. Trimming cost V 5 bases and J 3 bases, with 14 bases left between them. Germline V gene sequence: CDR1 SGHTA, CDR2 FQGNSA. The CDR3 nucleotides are TGTGCCAGCAGCGACTTCCGGGAGAACTACGAGCAGTACTTC. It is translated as CASSDFRENYEQYF.

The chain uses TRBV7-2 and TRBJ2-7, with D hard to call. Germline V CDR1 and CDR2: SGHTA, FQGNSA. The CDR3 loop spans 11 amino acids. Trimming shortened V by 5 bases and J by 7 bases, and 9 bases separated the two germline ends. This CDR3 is CASSPLEEQYF. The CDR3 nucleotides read TGTGCCAGCAGCCCCTTGGAAGAGCAGTACTTC.

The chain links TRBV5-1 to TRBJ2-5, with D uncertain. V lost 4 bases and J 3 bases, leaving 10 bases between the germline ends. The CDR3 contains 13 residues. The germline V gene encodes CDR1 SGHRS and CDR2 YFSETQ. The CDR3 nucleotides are TGCGCCAGCAGCCCCATTTCGGAAGAGACCCAGTACTTC. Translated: CASSPISEETQYF. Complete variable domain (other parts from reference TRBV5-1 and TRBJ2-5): KAGVTQTPRYLIKTRGQQVTLSCSPISGHRSVSWYQQTPGQGLQFLFEYFSETQRNKGNFPGRFSGRQFSNSRSEMNVSTLELGDSALYLCASSPISEETQYFGPGTRLLVL.

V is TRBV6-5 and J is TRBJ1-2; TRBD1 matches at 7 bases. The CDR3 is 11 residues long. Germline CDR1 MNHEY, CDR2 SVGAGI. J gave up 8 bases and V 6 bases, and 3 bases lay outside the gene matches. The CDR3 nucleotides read TGTGCCAGCAGGCGGACAGGCGGCTACACCTTC. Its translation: CASRRTGGYTF.

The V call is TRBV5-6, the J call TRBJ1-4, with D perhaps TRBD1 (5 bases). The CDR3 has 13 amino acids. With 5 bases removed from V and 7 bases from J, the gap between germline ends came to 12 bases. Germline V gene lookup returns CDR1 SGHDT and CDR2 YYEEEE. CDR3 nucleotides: TGTGCCAGCAGGTCAGGGATGGGTGAAAAACTGTTTTTT. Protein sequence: CASRSGMGEKLFF.

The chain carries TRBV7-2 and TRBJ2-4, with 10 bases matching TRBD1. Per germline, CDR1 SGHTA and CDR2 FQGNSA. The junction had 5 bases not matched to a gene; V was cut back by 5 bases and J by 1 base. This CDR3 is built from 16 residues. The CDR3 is CASSPRTGGAKNIQYF. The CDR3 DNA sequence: TGTGCCAGCAGCCCTAGGACAGGGGGGGCCAAAAACATTCAGTACTTC.

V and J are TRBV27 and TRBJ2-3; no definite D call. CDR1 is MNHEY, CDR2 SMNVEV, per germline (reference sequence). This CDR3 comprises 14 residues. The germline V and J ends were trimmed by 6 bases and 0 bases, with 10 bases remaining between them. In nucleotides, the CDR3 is TGTGCCAGCAGCTCCAGGTATAGCACAGATACGCAGTATTTT. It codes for CASSSRYSTDTQYF.

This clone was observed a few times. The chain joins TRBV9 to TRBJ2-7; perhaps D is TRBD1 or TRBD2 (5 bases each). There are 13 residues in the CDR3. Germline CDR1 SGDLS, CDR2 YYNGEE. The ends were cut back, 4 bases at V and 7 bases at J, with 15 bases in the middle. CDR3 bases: TGTGCCAGCAGCCTCGAGGGGCGCGGAGAGCAGTACTTC. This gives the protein CASSLEGRGEQYF.

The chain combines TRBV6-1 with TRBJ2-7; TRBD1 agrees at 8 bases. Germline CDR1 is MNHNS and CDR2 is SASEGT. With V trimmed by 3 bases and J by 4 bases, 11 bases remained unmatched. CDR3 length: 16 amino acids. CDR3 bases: TGTGCCAGCAGTGACCCCGGCGGGACAGGTCGGTACGAGCAGTACTTC. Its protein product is CASSDPGGTGRYEQYF.

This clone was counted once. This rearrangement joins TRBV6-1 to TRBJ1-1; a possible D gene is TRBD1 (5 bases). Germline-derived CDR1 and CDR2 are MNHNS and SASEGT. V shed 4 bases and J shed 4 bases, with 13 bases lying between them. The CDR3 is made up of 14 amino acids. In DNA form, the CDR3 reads TGTGCCAGCAGTGGACTGATCCAGGGCACTGAAGCTTTCTTT. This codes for CASSGLIQGTEAFF.

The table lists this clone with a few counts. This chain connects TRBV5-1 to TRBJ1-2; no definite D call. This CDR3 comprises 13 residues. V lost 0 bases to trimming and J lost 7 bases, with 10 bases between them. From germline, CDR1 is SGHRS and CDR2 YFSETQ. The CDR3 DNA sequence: TGCGCCAGCAGCTTGGAGGGTGCTAGTGGCTACACCTTC. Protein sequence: CASSLEGASGYTF.

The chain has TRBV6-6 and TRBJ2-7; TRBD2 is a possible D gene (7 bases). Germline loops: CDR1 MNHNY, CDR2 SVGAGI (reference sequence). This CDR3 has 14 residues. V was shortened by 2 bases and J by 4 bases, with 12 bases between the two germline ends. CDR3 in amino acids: CASSYGGGGYEQYF. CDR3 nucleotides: TGTGCCAGCAGTTACGGGGGAGGGGGGTACGAGCAGTACTTC.

The CDR3 loop is CASSMGNTEAFF. The CDR3 nucleotides read TGTGCCAGTAGTATGGGGAACACTGAAGCTTTCTTT. This chain links TRBV19 with TRBJ1-1, with no clear D. Per germline, CDR1 LNHDA and CDR2 SQIVND (reference sequence). Trimming took 3 bases from V and 1 from J, leaving 3 bases between them. The CDR3 is made up of 12 amino acids.

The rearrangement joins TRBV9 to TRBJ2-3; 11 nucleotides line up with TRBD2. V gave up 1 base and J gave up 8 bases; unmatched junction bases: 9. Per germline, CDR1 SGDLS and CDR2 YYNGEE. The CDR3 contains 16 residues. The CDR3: CASSVYPSGGYGTQYF. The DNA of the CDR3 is TGTGCCAGCAGCGTATATCCTAGCGGGGGGTACGGTACGCAGTATTTT.

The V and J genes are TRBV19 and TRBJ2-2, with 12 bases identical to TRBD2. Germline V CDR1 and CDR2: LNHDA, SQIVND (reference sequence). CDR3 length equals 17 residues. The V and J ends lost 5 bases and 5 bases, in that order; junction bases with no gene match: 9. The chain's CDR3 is CASSPRTSGTWTGELFF. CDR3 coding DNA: TGTGCCAGTAGTCCCCGGACTAGCGGGACGTGGACCGGGGAGCTGTTTTTT. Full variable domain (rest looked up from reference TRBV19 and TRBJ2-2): DGGITQSPKYLFRKEGQNVTLSCEQNLNHDAMYWYRQDPGQGLRLIYYSQIVNDFQKGDIAEGYSVSREKKESFPLTVTSAQKNPTAFYLCASSPRTSGTWTGELFFGEGSRLTVL.

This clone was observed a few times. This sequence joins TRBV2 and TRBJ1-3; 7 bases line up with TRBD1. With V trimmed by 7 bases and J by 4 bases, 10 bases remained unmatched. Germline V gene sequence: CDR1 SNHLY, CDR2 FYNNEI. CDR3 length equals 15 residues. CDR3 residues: CASTLKGARGNTIYF. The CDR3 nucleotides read TGTGCCAGCACACTAAAGGGGGCTAGAGGAAACACCATATATTTT.

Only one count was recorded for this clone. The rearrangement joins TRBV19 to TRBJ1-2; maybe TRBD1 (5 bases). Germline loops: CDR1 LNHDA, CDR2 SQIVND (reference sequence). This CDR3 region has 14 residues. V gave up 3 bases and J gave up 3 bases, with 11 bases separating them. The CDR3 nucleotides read TGTGCCAGTAGTATTCCAGGGTCCTACTATGGCTACACCTTC. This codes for CASSIPGSYYGYTF. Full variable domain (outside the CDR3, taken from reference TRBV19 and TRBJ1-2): DGGITQSPKYLFRKEGQNVTLSCEQNLNHDAMYWYRQDPGQGLRLIYYSQIVNDFQKGDIAEGYSVSREKKESFPLTVTSAQKNPTAFYLCASSIPGSYYGYTFGSGTRLTVV.